Presented here are 27 T cell receptor beta chains from one specimen sequenced in a study of cytomegalovirus exposure and HLA in healthy donors. The PCR was carried out with 60 Vbeta primers and 13 Jbeta primers. Sequencing used immunoSEQ multiplex PCR; TCRdb keeps in-frame clones, though not all of them. The sample shows over 65,000 clones, around 79% of them seen only once. The sequenced material came from PBMCs. The origin of the receptors is a woman in her twenties or thirties in good health and CMV-seropositive.

V is TRBV29-1 and J is TRBJ2-3, with 7 bases aligning to TRBD2. CDR1 is SQVTM, CDR2 ANQGSEA, per germline. J was trimmed by 6 bases and V by 4 bases; bases with no gene match: 10. The CDR3 length is 14 residues. The CDR3 DNA sequence: TGCAGCGTTGGGAGTAGGGCACTAGCGGATACGCAGTATTTT. It translates to CSVGSRALADTQYF.

The chain couples TRBV5-6 to TRBJ1-1; TRBD1 agrees at 7 bases. The V segment lost 0 bases and the J segment 2 bases; nucleotides outside the gene matches: 4. Per the germline V gene, CDR1 is SGHDT and CDR2 is YYEEEE. The CDR3 is made up of 15 amino acids. CDR3 amino acids: CASSLDRGGNTEAFF. The CDR3 DNA is TGTGCCAGCAGCTTGGATCGAGGGGGCAACACTGAAGCTTTCTTT.

V gene TRBV18 combines with J gene TRBJ2-6; D unclear. CDR1 KGHSH and CDR2 LQKENI come from the germline V gene. Between the trimmed V and J ends, which lost 2 bases and 0 bases, there was a span of 11 bases. The CDR3 loop spans 17 amino acids. The CDR3 DNA follows: TGTGCCAGCTCACCAGCCACCCGAGGCTCTGGGGCCAACGTCCTGACTTTC. Encoded protein: CASSPATRGSGANVLTF.

This sequence joins TRBV18 and TRBJ2-7; 12 bases agree with TRBD2. V lost 6 bases and J lost 1; bases outside the gene matches: 7. The CDR3 covers 16 residues. Germline CDR1 reads KGHSH; CDR2 reads LQKENI. The CDR3 loop is CASSPTGLAGSYEQYF. The CDR3 nucleotides read TGTGCCAGCTCTCCGACTGGACTAGCGGGATCCTACGAGCAGTACTTC.

The chain carries TRBV14 and TRBJ2-7, with D uncertain. V gave up 2 bases and J gave up 3 bases, with 11 bases separating them. From germline, CDR1 is SGHDN and CDR2 FVKESK. The CDR3 runs 14 residues. The CDR3 DNA is TGTGCCAGCAGCCAACCATCCCTCGGCTACGAGCAGTACTTC. Amino acid sequence: CASSQPSLGYEQYF. Variable domain in full (rest from reference TRBV14 and TRBJ2-7): EAGVTQFPSHSVIEKGQTVTLRCDPISGHDNLYWYRRVMGKEIKFLLHFVKESKQDESGMPNNRFLAERTGGTYSTLKVQPAELEDSGVYFCASSQPSLGYEQYFGPGTRLTVT.

The CDR3 DNA reads TGTGCCAGCAGCCTGGACAGGAACACCGGGGAGCTGTTTTTT. Its protein is CASSLDRNTGELFF. The chain employs TRBV6-6 and TRBJ2-2, with a possible D match to TRBD1 (6 bases). CDR1 and CDR2 from the germline V gene are MNHNY and SVGAGI (reference sequence). Trimming cost V 6 bases and J 1 base, with 9 bases left between them. CDR3 length: 14 residues.

The gene calls are TRBV7-2 and TRBJ2-5; D may be TRBD2 (6 bases). Germline V lookup: CDR1 SGHTA, CDR2 FQGNSA. V was clipped by 3 bases and J by 2 bases, with 13 bases between them. The CDR3 extends over 15 amino acids. The CDR3 coding sequence is TGTGCCAGCAGCTTGGGGCCCGGGAGACAAGAGACCCAGTACTTC. Protein: CASSLGPGRQETQYF.

The rearrangement links TRBV19 to TRBJ2-1; weak D call: TRBD1 (5 bases). Trimming shortened V by 8 bases and J by 7 bases, and 6 bases separated the two germline ends. Germline V CDR1 and CDR2: LNHDA, SQIVND (reference sequence). The CDR3 runs 10 residues. This CDR3 is CASGQNEQFF. The CDR3 DNA reads TGTGCCAGTGGACAAAATGAGCAGTTCTTC.

The chain couples TRBV7-2 to TRBJ2-5; D remains unclear. V was cut by 1 base and J by 4 bases, with 10 bases left in between. The CDR3 has 14 residues. Germline CDR1 reads SGHTA; CDR2 reads FQGNSA. This CDR3 is CASSLGSSLETQYF. As DNA, the CDR3 is TGTGCCAGCAGCTTAGGAAGTAGTTTAGAGACCCAGTACTTC.

The chain employs TRBV30 and TRBJ1-6, with D unclear. This CDR3 is 15 amino acids long. V gave up 2 bases and J gave up 0 bases, with 8 bases separating them. Per the germline V gene, CDR1 is GTSNPN and CDR2 is SVGIG (reference sequence). The CDR3 DNA is TGTGCCTGGAGTACGGGTTACTCCTATAATTCACCCCTCCACTTT. It yields the protein CAWSTGYSYNSPLHF.

This clone was recorded a few times. J is TRBJ1-1 and V is TRBV9; TRBD1 matches at 7 bases. CDR3 length: 13 amino acids. The V and J ends lost 6 bases and 1 base, in that order; junction bases with no gene match: 3. Germline V CDR1 and CDR2: SGDLS, YYNGEE. CDR3 in amino acids: CASKGGRNTEAFF. In DNA form, the CDR3 reads TGTGCCAGCAAAGGGGGCCGGAACACTGAAGCTTTCTTT.

The chain employs TRBV2 and TRBJ1-5; D unclear. There are 13 residues in the CDR3. Germline V gene lookup returns CDR1 SNHLY and CDR2 FYNNEI. V gave up 6 bases and J gave up 1 base, with 7 bases separating them. CDR3 nucleotides: TGTGCCAGCAGCGGGATGAGCAATCAGCCCCAGCATTTT. It encodes CASSGMSNQPQHF.

This chain connects TRBV5-1 to TRBJ1-1; 8 positions match TRBD1. Germline V gene lookup returns CDR1 SGHRS and CDR2 YFSETQ. The CDR3 is 14 residues long. Trimming cost V 4 bases and J 3 bases; bases outside gene matches: 5. CDR3 sequence (DNA): TGCGCCAGCAGCCACGGACAGGGCCACACTGAAGCTTTCTTT. Protein sequence: CASSHGQGHTEAFF.

This rearrangement joins TRBV30 to TRBJ2-7; 10 bases line up with TRBD1. Trimming at V came to 1 base and at J to 6 bases, leaving 12 bases not matched to a gene. CDR1 and CDR2 from the germline V gene are GTSNPN and SVGIG (reference sequence). The CDR3 spans 16 residues. The CDR3, as DNA: TGTGCCTGGAGTGCTCTGCAGGGACAGGGGATCCGCGAGCAGTACTTC. This codes for CAWSALQGQGIREQYF.

This clone was seen only once. The chain is built from TRBV29-1 and TRBJ2-7; 7 nucleotides align to TRBD1. V lost 7 bases, J lost 3 bases, and 6 bases stayed unmatched. Germline assignment: CDR1 SQVTM and CDR2 ANQGSEA. The CDR3 spans 12 residues. The CDR3 here is CSGGQAYYEQYF. The CDR3 DNA sequence: TGCAGCGGCGGACAGGCGTACTACGAGCAGTACTTC.

The rearrangement uses TRBV9 and TRBJ2-3; 8 bases map to TRBD2. The CDR3 contains 15 residues. Trimming at V came to 4 bases and at J to 1 base, leaving 5 bases not matched to a gene. The germline V gene encodes CDR1 SGDLS and CDR2 YYNGEE. The CDR3 sequence is CASSISGAGTDTQYF. DNA for the CDR3: TGTGCCAGCAGCATTAGCGGGGCTGGCACAGATACGCAGTATTTT.

The chain employs TRBV7-6 and TRBJ2-1; D call uncertain. The germline CDR1 and CDR2 sequences are SGHVS and FNYEAQ. V lost 1 base to trimming and J lost 0 bases, with 10 bases between them. The CDR3 runs to 16 residues. CDR3 sequence reads: CASSLVSLVSYNEQFF. The CDR3 DNA reads as TGTGCCAGCAGCTTAGTTAGCTTGGTCTCCTACAATGAGCAGTTCTTC.

V usage is TRBV7-8 and J usage is TRBJ2-1; tentative D call: TRBD2 (7 bases). The V and J ends lost 5 bases and 4 bases respectively, with 24 bases between them. Germline V lookup: CDR1 SGHVS, CDR2 FQNEAQ. The CDR3 is 18 amino acids. The CDR3 spells CASSPPRGRARKYNEQFF. The CDR3 DNA is TGTGCCAGCAGCCCCCCAAGGGGGAGGGCCCGAAAATACAATGAGCAGTTCTTC.

The rearrangement links TRBV7-9 to TRBJ2-7, with unresolved D. The ends were cut back, 8 bases at V and 3 bases at J, with 11 bases in the middle. This CDR3 contains 12 residues. The V gene's germline CDR1 is SEHNR and CDR2 FQNEAQ (reference sequence). The CDR3 coding sequence is TGTGCCAGCTCCTCGATACTCTACGAGCAGTACTTC. It translates to CASSSILYEQYF.

V is TRBV2 and J is TRBJ1-5; 7 nucleotides agree with TRBD1. The V gene's germline CDR1 is SNHLY and CDR2 FYNNEI. Losses at the gene ends were 7 bases for V and 7 bases for J; bases not matched to a gene: 10. The CDR3 sequence is 14 residues long. The CDR3 nucleotides read TGTGCCAGCAAGGGACAGTTACCGGGGCAGCCCCAGCATTTT. This encodes CASKGQLPGQPQHF.

This clone was observed many times. Germline is not matched at one junction end, which may reflect a read error. The chain is built from TRBV7-7 and TRBJ1-1; TRBD1 matches 8 bases. The CDR3 length is 13 residues. CDR1 SSHAT and CDR2 FNYEAQ come from the germline V gene (reference sequence). The CDR3 region has the DNA TGTGCTAGCAGCTTAGGACAGGGCACTGAAGCTTTCTTT. It translates to CASSLGQGTEAFF.

The genes are TRBV2 and TRBJ2-5; the match to TRBD2 covers 14 bases. The germline gives CDR1 SNHLY, CDR2 FYNNEI. V shed 4 bases, J shed 5 bases, and the junction held 6 bases outside the gene matches. The CDR3 contains 16 residues. The DNA of the CDR3 is TGTGCCAGCAGTGTAATGGGACTAGCGGGAGTTGAGACCCAGTACTTC. Translating gives CASSVMGLAGVETQYF.

This chain links TRBV10-3 with TRBJ1-3, with D unresolved. The germline gives CDR1 ENHRY, CDR2 SYGVKD. CDR3 length: 14 residues. The V end was cut by 10 bases, the J end by 0 bases, with 13 bases between. This CDR3 reads CATETASSGNTIYF. CDR3 nucleotides: TGTGCCACGGAGACGGCGAGCTCTGGAAACACCATATATTTT.

The CDR3 sequence: CASTFGLGVYEQYF. CDR3 nucleotides: TGTGCCAGCACCTTCGGACTAGGGGTTTACGAGCAGTACTTC. The chain combines TRBV6-1 with TRBJ2-7; 7 nucleotides agree with TRBD2. This CDR3 is 14 amino acids long. The J segment lost 4 bases and the V segment lost 7 bases, leaving 10 bases of the junction unmatched. Germline V CDR1 and CDR2: MNHNS, SASEGT.

Only a few counts were recorded for this clone. The genes are TRBV6-6 and TRBJ2-1; D ambiguous. The CDR3 is 11 residues long. The germline V and J ends were trimmed by 2 bases and 11 bases, with 7 bases remaining between them. The V gene's germline CDR1 is MNHNY and CDR2 SVGAGI (reference sequence). In DNA, the CDR3 is TGTGCCAGCAGTTACGAAGAGAAGCAGTTCTTC. Encoded protein: CASSYEEKQFF.

J is TRBJ2-1 and V is TRBV2; 9 bases agree with TRBD2. Germline assignment: CDR1 SNHLY and CDR2 FYNNEI. The CDR3 totals 17 residues. The V segment lost 0 bases and the J segment 3 bases; nucleotides outside the gene matches: 6. The CDR3 protein is CASSEALHSGSYNEQFF. CDR3 nucleotides: TGTGCCAGCAGTGAAGCGCTTCATAGCGGGAGCTACAATGAGCAGTTCTTC. The entire variable domain, with the rest obtained from reference TRBV2 and TRBJ2-1, is as follows: EPEVTQTPSHQVTQMGQEVILRCVPISNHLYFYWYRQILGQKVEFLVSFYNNEISEKSEIFDDQFSVERPDGSNFTLKIRSTKLEDSAMYFCASSEALHSGSYNEQFFGPGTRLTVL.

This clone was detected only once. The chain combines TRBV7-2 with TRBJ2-7; TRBD2 matches at 7 bases. The CDR3 is 14 residues long. Germline trimming cut 6 bases from V and 7 bases from J; bases unmatched to any gene: 12. CDR1 and CDR2 (germline): SGHTA, FQGNSA. The CDR3 sequence: CASSFPGLVGEQYF. CDR3 nucleotide sequence: TGTGCCAGCAGTTTCCCCGGACTAGTGGGGGAGCAGTACTTC.